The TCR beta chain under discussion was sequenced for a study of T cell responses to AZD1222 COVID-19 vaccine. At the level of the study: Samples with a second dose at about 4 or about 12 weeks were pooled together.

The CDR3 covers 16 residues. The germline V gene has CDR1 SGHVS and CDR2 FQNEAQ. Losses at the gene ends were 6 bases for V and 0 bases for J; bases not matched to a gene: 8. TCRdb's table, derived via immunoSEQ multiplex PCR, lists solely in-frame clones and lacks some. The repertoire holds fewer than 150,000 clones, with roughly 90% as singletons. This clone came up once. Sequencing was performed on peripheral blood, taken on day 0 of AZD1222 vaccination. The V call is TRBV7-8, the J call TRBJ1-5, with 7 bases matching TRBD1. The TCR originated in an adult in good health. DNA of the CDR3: TGTGCCAGCAGTTACACGGACAGGTATAGCAATCAGCCCCAGCATTTT. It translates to CASSYTDRYSNQPQHF.